What follows describes a single TCR beta chain. V lost 1 base and J lost 4; bases outside the gene matches: 10. The CDR3 contains 17 residues. The V gene's germline CDR1 is SGHTA and CDR2 FQGNSA. This sample stems from a study of blood T cell repertoires in COVID-19. Original analysis: Estimation of nucleated cell counts was performed using reference gene primer amplification. Assay: immunoSEQ multiplex PCR; the TCRdb copy retains only in-frame clones and omits some. That table furnishes V, J and clone size, whereas the DNA furnished D and trimming. Altogether some 200,000 clones are present, about 85% being singletons, with the ten largest covering 18%.

This sequence was found in a woman of 80 years or more with active or convalescent COVID-19. Material for sequencing was peripheral blood. The chain couples TRBV7-2 to TRBJ2-5, with 9 bases identical to TRBD2. CDR3 sequence (DNA): TGTGCCAGCAGCTTAGGAGGCGGGGGGGCTTTGGTAGAGACCCAGTACTTC. It encodes CASSLGGGGALVETQYF.